These 22 T cell receptor beta chains were all obtained from the same sample, sequenced in a study of T cell changes during pregnancy in multiple sclerosis. Data came from immunoSEQ multiplex PCR; TCRdb stores just in-frame clones and leaves some out. Counted here are roughly 80,000 clones, 93% occurring once; the ten biggest clones make up approximately 2.5%. The material sequenced was peripheral blood, taken in the second trimester of pregnancy. The origin of the receptors is a female donor with multiple sclerosis, enrolled in a pregnancy study.

The chain has TRBV6-6 and TRBJ1-4; D perhaps matches TRBD1 (5 bases). The V and J ends lost 0 bases and 1 base respectively, with 9 bases between them. Germline CDR1 and CDR2: MNHNY and SVGAGI (reference sequence). This CDR3 has 16 amino acids. This CDR3 reads CASSYSEQETNEKLFF. CDR3 coding DNA: TGTGCCAGCAGTTACTCCGAACAGGAAACTAATGAAAAACTGTTTTTT.

J is TRBJ2-5 and V is TRBV29-1, with 7 bases fitting TRBD2. The CDR3 is made up of 14 amino acids. The V gene's germline CDR1 is SQVTM and CDR2 ANQGSEA. V trimming: 4 bases; J trimming: 0 bases; junction bases outside the gene matches: 5. CDR3 loop: CSVVRGVYQETQYF. CDR3 nucleotides: TGCAGCGTTGTCCGGGGGGTTTACCAAGAGACCCAGTACTTC.

This chain connects TRBV6-1 to TRBJ2-1; TRBD2 aligns across 11 bases. Germline CDR1 reads MNHNS; CDR2 reads SASEGT. Germline trimming cut 7 bases from V and 9 bases from J; bases unmatched to any gene: 8. The CDR3 has 14 amino acids. CDR3 protein: CASKGTSGSSEQFF. DNA for the CDR3: TGTGCCAGCAAAGGGACTAGCGGTAGCTCTGAGCAGTTCTTC.

In its sample, this clone was seen once. The V gene is TRBV5-8, the J gene TRBJ1-2; D call uncertain. This CDR3 comprises 11 residues. Germline lookup yields CDR1 SGHTS and CDR2 YDEGEE. With 4 bases removed from V and 7 bases from J, the gap between germline ends came to 8 bases. CDR3 sequence reads: CASSLTGGYTF. The CDR3 region has the DNA TGTGCCAGCAGCCTCACCGGTGGCTACACCTTC.

The chain combines TRBV19 with TRBJ1-4; 9 bases agree with TRBD1. The length of the CDR3 is 13 residues. The germline V gene has CDR1 LNHDA and CDR2 SQIVND (reference sequence). The junction had 5 bases not matched to a gene; V was cut back by 4 bases and J by 11 bases. CDR3 in amino acids: CASSTRDRDKLFF. CDR3 coding DNA: TGTGCCAGTAGTACCCGGGACAGGGATAAACTGTTTTTT.

This chain uses TRBV14 with TRBJ2-5, with a weak D call TRBD1 (6 bases). V was shortened by 3 bases and J by 2 bases, with 10 bases between the two germline ends. Germline V gives CDR1 SGHDN, CDR2 FVKESK. The CDR3 is made up of 14 amino acids. DNA of the CDR3: TGTGCCAGCAGCCAGATTCAGGGGCAAGAGACCCAGTACTTC. This gives the protein CASSQIQGQETQYF.

The CDR3 DNA is TGTGCCAGCAGAACTAGCGGGGGGGCCCTAGAGGAGCAGTTCTTC. Encoded protein: CASRTSGGALEEQFF. The chain employs TRBV7-2 and TRBJ2-1; 13 bases are a match to TRBD2. The V and J ends lost 6 bases and 10 bases, in that order; junction bases with no gene match: 9. Germline V gene data show CDR1 as SGHTA and CDR2 as FQGNSA. CDR3 size: 15 residues.

V gene TRBV30 combines with J gene TRBJ1-2; 8 bases map to TRBD1. This CDR3 contains 12 residues. Trimming at V came to 5 bases and at J to 7 bases, leaving 6 bases not matched to a gene. CDR1 GTSNPN and CDR2 SVGIG come from the germline V gene (reference sequence). The CDR3 DNA follows: TGTGCCTGGGAGGACAGGGATGGTGGCTACACCTTC. It yields the protein CAWEDRDGGYTF.

The chain uses TRBV5-8 and TRBJ1-2; D unresolved. Germline V gives CDR1 SGHTS, CDR2 YDEGEE. This CDR3 region has 12 residues. V was clipped by 6 bases and J by 8 bases, with 14 bases between them. CDR3 in DNA: TGTGCCAGCACTTACCGGGTTGGGGGCTACACCTTC. Translated: CASTYRVGGYTF.

This rearrangement joins TRBV10-2 to TRBJ1-1; D is unresolved. With 3 bases removed from V and 4 bases from J, the gap between germline ends came to 15 bases. This CDR3 contains 15 residues. The V gene's germline CDR1 is WSHSY and CDR2 SAAADI. In nucleotides, the CDR3 is TGCGCCAGCAGTGACGGACTAATCAACTTCACTGAAGCTTTCTTT. Protein sequence: CASSDGLINFTEAFF.

The chain uses TRBV6-1 and TRBJ1-1; 7 nucleotides agree with TRBD1. J was trimmed by 1 base and V by 8 bases; bases with no gene match: 4. Germline CDR1 MNHNS, CDR2 SASEGT. This CDR3 is 13 amino acids long. CDR3 region: CASRRTGNTEAFF. Written as DNA, the CDR3 is TGTGCCAGCCGCAGGACAGGGAACACTGAAGCTTTCTTT.

The CDR3 here is CSVPTVATRGGLTF. CDR3 nucleotide sequence: TGCAGCGTTCCGACTGTGGCTACCCGCGGAGGGCTCACCTTC. The genes are TRBV29-1 and TRBJ1-2; D unresolved. Trimming left V 5 bases short and J 13 bases short, with 26 bases between. The CDR3 is 14 residues long. CDR1 is SQVTM, CDR2 ANQGSEA, per germline.

The chain links TRBV27 to TRBJ1-1, with a possible D match to TRBD1 (6 bases). The CDR3 extends over 14 amino acids. V was clipped by 3 bases and J by 5 bases, with 13 bases between them. Germline CDR1 MNHEY, CDR2 SMNVEV (reference sequence). As DNA, the CDR3 is TGTGCCAGCAGTTTTACGGTAGGGGGAACTGAAGCTTTCTTT. This codes for CASSFTVGGTEAFF.

The genes are TRBV9 and TRBJ1-1, with D unresolved. V was clipped by 0 bases and J by 3 bases, with 12 bases between them. Germline CDR1 and CDR2: SGDLS and YYNGEE. This CDR3 spans 15 amino acids. The CDR3 spells CASSVVSGGHTEAFF. CDR3 coding DNA: TGTGCCAGCAGCGTAGTTTCGGGAGGGCACACTGAAGCTTTCTTT. The whole variable domain, remainder taken from reference TRBV9 and TRBJ1-1, is DSGVTQTPKHLITATGQRVTLRCSPRSGDLSVYWYQQSLDQGLQFLIQYYNGEERAKGNILERFSAQQFPDLHSELNLSSLELGDSALYFCASSVVSGGHTEAFFGQGTRLTVV.

The chain couples TRBV27 to TRBJ2-3; a possible D gene is TRBD1 (6 bases). The CDR3 loop spans 13 amino acids. CDR1 and CDR2 from the germline V gene are MNHEY and SMNVEV (reference sequence). The V gene lost 7 bases and the J gene lost 6 bases, with 14 bases spanning the gap. The CDR3 region is CASTSGQFDTQYF. CDR3 DNA: TGTGCCAGCACCTCGGGACAATTCGATACGCAGTATTTT.

The chain uses TRBV6-5 and TRBJ2-5; 10 bases map to TRBD2. Germline values: CDR1 MNHEY, CDR2 SVGAGI. The CDR3 loop spans 12 amino acids. V gave up 10 bases and J gave up 4 bases; unmatched junction bases: 3. The DNA of the CDR3 is TGTGCCACCACTAGCGGGACAGAGACCCAGTACTTC. This translates into CATTSGTETQYF.

V usage is TRBV18 and J usage is TRBJ2-1; TRBD1 might be the D (6 bases). Germline values: CDR1 KGHSH, CDR2 LQKENI. The CDR3 has 16 residues. V lost 0 bases and J 9 bases, leaving 18 bases between the germline ends. CDR3 DNA sequence: TGTGCCAGCTCACCACCGACGTGGGGGCTTGGTCCTGAGCAGTTCTTC. The encoded protein is CASSPPTWGLGPEQFF.

V is TRBV11-2 and J is TRBJ1-2; D perhaps matches TRBD1 (5 bases). The CDR3 sequence is 15 residues long. Trimming took 0 bases from V and 4 from J, leaving 12 bases between them. CDR1 and CDR2 from the germline V gene are SGHAT and FQNNGV. The CDR3 DNA reads TGTGCCAGCAGCTTAGATCGGGGGTCCCGCTATGGCTACACCTTC. This codes for CASSLDRGSRYGYTF.

The chain is built from TRBV5-1 and TRBJ2-5; D is unclear. The CDR3 runs to 14 residues. Germline V gives CDR1 SGHRS, CDR2 YFSETQ. Deletions cut 3 bases from V and 5 bases from J, with 14 bases between. This CDR3 is CASSSWSSYETQYF. The CDR3, as DNA: TGCGCCAGCAGCTCCTGGTCGAGTTATGAGACCCAGTACTTC.

The V call is TRBV2, the J call TRBJ2-5; 11 positions agree with TRBD1. Losses at the gene ends were 7 bases for V and 0 bases for J; bases not matched to a gene: 4. From germline, CDR1 is SNHLY and CDR2 FYNNEI. The CDR3 contains 15 residues. The CDR3 sequence: CASNGQGAYQETQYF. CDR3 nucleotide sequence: TGTGCCAGCAACGGACAGGGGGCCTACCAAGAGACCCAGTACTTC.

The chain combines TRBV2 with TRBJ2-3; 7 bases agree with TRBD1. Germline loops: CDR1 SNHLY, CDR2 FYNNEI. The CDR3 loop spans 14 amino acids. The V segment lost 8 bases and the J segment 6 bases; nucleotides outside the gene matches: 11. CDR3: CASGGQGVMDTQYF. The CDR3 nucleotides are TGTGCCAGCGGCGGCCAGGGGGTCATGGATACGCAGTATTTT.

V usage is TRBV7-2 and J usage is TRBJ2-5, with TRBD2 identical over 8 bases. After removal of 3 bases from V and 1 base from J, the junction contained 7 bases not matched to a gene. The CDR3 is 16 amino acids. Germline CDR1 reads SGHTA; CDR2 reads FQGNSA. The DNA for the CDR3 is TGTGCCAGCAGCTTTAAGGTAGCGGGGTCCCAAGAGACCCAGTACTTC. Translation: CASSFKVAGSQETQYF.